A selection of T cell receptor beta chains follows, all from one sample in a study of T-cell reconstitution after alpha-beta-depleted transplantation in children. MiXCR, applied by TCRdb to the PCR reads, yields one record per CDR3 protein. The sample records 450,000 to 600,000 distinct CDR3 sequences, 13% being singletons. The specimen was PBMCs, mostly from graft donor cells, collected 360 days after TCRalphabeta/CD19-depleted stem cell transplant. The origin of the receptors is a male patient aged 10 to 17 who had a stem cell transplant for acute myeloid leukemia, so the T cells may come from the graft donor. The CDR3 runs from the conserved cysteine through the conserved F or W. A D gene is named only where the DNA matches it firmly. A clone size is listed for some rows: how often the clone was seen (once, few, many), or a class if it is expanded.

many,TRBV7-9,TRBJ2-1,TRBD2,CASSPYGLVAEQFF,TGTGCCAGCAGCCCATACGGACTAGTCGCTGAGCAGTTCTTC
many,TRBV20-1,TRBJ2-7,TRBD1,CSAEDRGSAYEQYF,TGCAGTGCTGAGGACAGGGGGTCAGCCTACGAGCAGTACTTC
-,TRBV28,TRBJ2-2,-,CATVTREANTGELFF,TGTGCCACCGTGACCAGGGAAGCGAACACCGGGGAGCTGTTTTTT
-,TRBV7-9,TRBJ2-3,-,CASSHIRPKDTQYF,TGTGCCAGCAGCCACATCCGTCCGAAAGATACGCAGTATTTT
-,TRBV20-1,TRBJ2-3,TRBD2,CSAKLAVTSTDTQYF,TGCAGTGCTAAGCTAGCGGTTACTAGCACAGATACGCAGTATTTT
few,TRBV20-1,TRBJ2-5,-,CSVGAGETQYF,TGCAGTGTAGGGGCCGGGGAGACCCAGTACTTC
many,TRBV28,TRBJ2-1,TRBD2,CASSLGTRGGEQFF,TGTGCCAGCAGTTTGGGGACTAGGGGAGGCGAGCAGTTCTTC
-,TRBV9,TRBJ1-4,-,CASSVGGGSATNEKLFF,TGTGCCAGCAGCGTAGGCGGGGGGTCTGCAACTAATGAAAAACTGTTTTTT
few,TRBV10-3,TRBJ2-7,TRBD2,CAISPGLGGHYEQYF,TGTGCCATCAGCCCGGGACTAGGGGGGCACTACGAGCAGTACTTC
-,TRBV20-1,TRBJ2-7,-,CSAGRRLGPREQYF,TGCAGTGCTGGACGGCGGTTGGGCCCCCGAGAGCAGTACTTC
few,TRBV4-3,TRBJ2-2,-,CASSQETTWAGELFF,TGCGCCAGCAGCCAAGAGACTACCTGGGCCGGGGAGCTGTTTTTT
-,TRBV20-1,TRBJ2-1,-,CSAPQPGRMGEQFF,TGCAGTGCCCCACAACCGGGCCGTATGGGTGAGCAGTTCTTC
few,TRBV27,TRBJ1-2,TRBD1,CASRLTPGQGAYGYTF,TGTGCCAGCAGACTAACTCCCGGACAGGGGGCCTATGGCTACACCTTC
many,TRBV5-5,TRBJ2-4,-,CASSTPGVLKNIQYF,TGTGCCAGCAGCACCCCCGGGGTGCTCAAAAACATTCAGTACTTC